This T cell receptor (beta chain) is drawn from a study of low-dose radiotherapy and immunotherapy resistance in tumors. Priming of first-strand cDNA relied on TRAV- and TRBV-specific primers (covering alpha and beta chains). For amplifying TCRs, the PCR ran for approximately 18 cycles with Phusion, which was used together with a constant-region primer and the adapter on the V primers. One entry per CDR3 protein, called by TCRdb with MiXCR from the reads. The sample carries 45,000 or so distinct CDR3 sequences, under 30% recorded once. CDR1 SGHDT and CDR2 YYEEEE come from the germline V gene. This CDR3 is built from 15 residues. With 0 bases removed from V and 0 bases from J, the gap between germline ends came to 7 bases. Time point denoted: after trial treatment. Treatment given: LDRT plus nivolumab, ipilimumab, low-dose cyclophosphamide and aspirin (RACIN trial). Donors were administered nivolumab, ipilimumab, aspirin and low-dose cyclophosphamide, together with low-dose radiotherapy. Tumors of eligible patients were advanced, solid and lacking tumor-infiltrating lymphocytes.

This clonotype was counted between two and nine times. The J gene is TRBJ2-1, the V gene TRBV5-6, with a tentative D call TRBD1 (5 bases). The clonotype originates from a male donor with prostate cancer. The source material was PBMCs, sampled after low-dose radiotherapy plus immunotherapy. The CDR3 spells CASSLDRRSYNEQFF. The CDR3 DNA is TGTGCCAGCAGCTTGGACAGGCGCTCCTACAATGAGCAGTTCTTC.